The T cell receptor (beta chain) under discussion was sequenced for a study of shared clonotypes between healthy human individuals. The repertoire was sequenced with immunoSEQ multiplex PCR; TCRdb's copy has only in-frame clones and lacks some. This sample carries 2 million to 3 million clones, approximately 93% of them seen once, and the ten largest clones take more than 0.35%. The CDR3 extends over 11 amino acids. Germline loops: CDR1 MDHEN, CDR2 SYDVKM. Concerning this clone: This sample also contains other DNA sequences that code for the same CDR3.

Specimen: naive CD4+ T cells from PBMCs. Indicated subset: CD45RA+ positively selected. This sequence originates from a man aged 18 to 29 in good health. Some clones in this sample may be carry-over from other donors' samples. The chain uses TRBV28 and TRBJ2-5; D not resolved. The DNA end favors TRBJ2-7, so the J call may be wrong. The CDR3 DNA is TGTGCCAGCAGTTTGGGGTACGAGCAGTACTTC. It encodes CASSLGYEQYF.